A single sample gave rise to the 3 T cell receptor beta chains below, sequenced in a study of T cell responses to AZD1222 COVID-19 vaccine. Method: immunoSEQ multiplex PCR; TCRdb's copy keeps in-frame clones and lacks some. Among roughly 140,000 clones listed, 85% to 90% were seen once. This sample comprised peripheral blood, obtained 28 days after the second AZD1222 dose. The receptor source for this set is an adult who received the AZD1222 COVID-19 vaccine.

This chain joins TRBV6-5 and TRBJ1-3; the D is unclear. The V end was cut by 7 bases, the J end by 0 bases, with 4 bases between. CDR3 length: 12 residues. Germline loops: CDR1 MNHEY, CDR2 SVGAGI. The CDR3 DNA is TGTGCCAGCATGAGCTCTGGAAACACCATATATTTT. Translation: CASMSSGNTIYF.

The chain employs TRBV5-1 and TRBJ2-3, with 9 bases matching TRBD1. In germline, CDR1 is SGHRS, CDR2 YFSETQ. The trim removed 4 bases at V and 6 bases at J, leaving 12 bases unmatched. CDR3 length: 16 amino acids. CDR3 protein: CASSINPGTGRDTQYF. In nucleotides, the CDR3 is TGCGCCAGCAGCATCAATCCCGGGACAGGGAGGGATACGCAGTATTTT. The whole variable domain, filled in from reference TRBV5-1 and TRBJ2-3, reads KAGVTQTPRYLIKTRGQQVTLSCSPISGHRSVSWYQQTPGQGLQFLFEYFSETQRNKGNFPGRFSGRQFSNSRSEMNVSTLELGDSALYLCASSINPGTGRDTQYFGPGTRLTVL.

V usage is TRBV15 and J usage is TRBJ1-6, with 8 nucleotides matching TRBD1. This CDR3 has 13 residues. With V trimmed by 8 bases and J by 9 bases, 6 bases remained unmatched. Germline CDR1 and CDR2: LNHNV and YYDKDF (reference sequence). CDR3 sequence: CATYGQGPSPLHF. For the CDR3, the DNA is TGTGCCACCTACGGACAGGGTCCTTCACCCCTCCACTTT.